This TCR beta chain is from a study of control samples from healthy donors and cancer patients. The V gene's germline CDR1 is LNHDA and CDR2 SQIVND (reference sequence). The CDR3 extends over 17 amino acids. With 7 bases removed from V and 4 bases from J, the gap between germline ends came to 22 bases. Profiling relied on immunoSEQ multiplex PCR, and the TCRdb table lists in-frame clones only, not all of them. The data show 54,000 or so clones, 90% to 95% seen once. The TCR comes from a man aged 25 to 40 in good health. The sample was blood. J is TRBJ1-4 and V is TRBV19, with a weak D call TRBD1 (6 bases). The CDR3 spells CASTFPSDSKFNEKLFF. CDR3 bases: TGTGCCAGTACCTTCCCCTCGGACAGTAAGTTTAATGAAAAACTGTTTTTT.